The rows below give T cell receptor beta chains drawn from one sample of a study of beta chain features in type 1 diabetes. The table came from immunoSEQ multiplex PCR; TCRdb's copy has only in-frame clones and leaves some out. The table lists approximately 170,000 clones, roughly 9% of them singletons. The specimen was central memory CD4+ T cells from blood. Receptor source: a woman aged 18 to 35 in good health. CDR3s include the opening cysteine and the closing phenylalanine or tryptophan. A D gene is named only where the DNA matches it firmly. Some rows have no size entry. The others give once, few or many, or a class for an expanded clone.

j_call | d_call | clone_size | v_call | cdr3_aa | cdr3_nt
TRBJ1-6 | NA | NA | TRBV10-3 | CAINRALNSPLHF | TGTGCCATTAACAGGGCCCTTAATTCACCCCTCCACTTT
TRBJ1-6 | NA | NA | TRBV30 | CAWIDSSYNSPLHF | TGTGCCTGGATCGACAGCTCCTATAATTCACCCCTCCACTTT
TRBJ2-4 | NA | few | TRBV4-1 | CASSPNLMASVKNIQYF | TGCGCCAGCAGCCCGAACCTAATGGCTAGCGTCAAAAACATTCAGTACTTC
TRBJ1-1 | NA | few | TRBV6-6 | CASSPSRTEAFF | TGTGCCAGCAGTCCCTCGAGAACTGAAGCTTTCTTT
TRBJ2-7 | NA | few | TRBV7-9 | CASSPTTGSNSYEQYF | TGTGCCAGCAGCCCGACGACGGGATCCAACTCCTACGAGCAGTACTTC
TRBJ1-2 | NA | few | TRBV7-9 | CASSFQAANYGYTF | TGTGCCAGCAGCTTCCAGGCAGCTAACTATGGCTACACCTTC
TRBJ2-3 | NA | few | TRBV9 | CASSNKKQAPGPDTQYF | TGTGCCAGCAGCAACAAGAAACAGGCACCTGGCCCAGATACGCAGTATTTT
TRBJ2-6 | TRBD2 | NA | TRBV5-5 | CASSLTSGGSGANVLTF | TGTGCCAGCAGCTTGACTAGCGGGGGCTCTGGGGCCAACGTCCTGACTTTC
TRBJ2-7 | TRBD2 | few | TRBV28 | CASTSGGSSYEQYF | TGTGCCAGCACTTCAGGCGGGAGCTCCTACGAGCAGTACTTC
TRBJ2-1 | TRBD1 | NA | TRBV4-3 | CASSRDAQGDEQFF | TGCGCCAGCAGCCGAGATGCACAGGGGGATGAGCAGTTCTTC
TRBJ1-6 | TRBD1 | few | TRBV2 | CASNAPTGVYNSPLHF | TGTGCCAGCAACGCCCCTACAGGGGTCTATAATTCACCCCTCCACTTT
TRBJ1-2 | TRBD1 | few | TRBV30 | CAWRAGQAFGGYTF | TGTGCCTGGAGGGCAGGACAGGCCTTCGGCGGCTACACCTTC
TRBJ2-7 | TRBD2 | NA | TRBV28 | CASSPSGGGYEQYF | TGTGCCAGCAGCCCCTCGGGGGGGGGTTACGAGCAGTACTTC
TRBJ2-7 | NA | many | TRBV30 | CAWSVQDEQYF | TGTGCCTGGAGTGTACAGGACGAGCAGTACTTC
TRBJ2-6 | NA | few | TRBV7-3 | CASSPFQGRFGANVLTF | TGTGCCAGCAGTCCCTTTCAGGGTCGGTTTGGGGCCAACGTCCTGACTTTC
TRBJ1-1 | NA | few | TRBV2 | CAIRGLPTEAFF | TGTGCCATCAGGGGACTCCCCACTGAAGCTTTCTTT
TRBJ2-7 | NA | NA | TRBV7-2 | CASSLEVSENEQYF | TGTGCCAGCAGCTTAGAAGTATCGGAGAACGAGCAGTACTTC
TRBJ2-2 | TRBD1 | NA | TRBV7-2 | CASSLPGQGRPGELFF | TGTGCCAGCAGCTTGCCCGGACAGGGCCGGCCCGGGGAGCTGTTTTTT
TRBJ2-7 | NA | NA | TRBV25-1 | CASSTRQPPYEQYF | TGTGCCAGCAGTACCCGACAGCCTCCCTACGAGCAGTACTTC
TRBJ2-2 | NA | few | TRBV7-2 | CASSLGDTGTGELFF | TGTGCCAGCAGCTTAGGGGACACGGGCACCGGGGAGCTGTTTTTT
TRBJ1-1 | NA | NA | TRBV5-1 | CASSLDSGDTEAFF | TGCGCCAGCAGCTTGGACAGCGGGGACACTGAAGCTTTCTTT
TRBJ2-2 | NA | few | TRBV7-9 | CASSPIRTDSTGELFF | TGTGCCAGCAGCCCAATCAGGACAGACTCCACCGGGGAGCTGTTTTTT
TRBJ1-1 | NA | few | TRBV5-6 | CASSRYAAAKGAFF | TGTGCCAGCAGCCGTTACGCAGCGGCTAAAGGAGCTTTCTTT
TRBJ1-1 | TRBD1 | few | TRBV29-1 | CSVERSGQFEAFF | TGCAGCGTTGAACGGTCGGGACAGTTTGAAGCTTTCTTT
TRBJ2-7 | TRBD2 | many | TRBV4-2 | CASSQDQVASGAYEQYF | TGTGCCAGCAGCCAAGATCAAGTGGCTAGCGGGGCCTACGAGCAGTACTTC
TRBJ1-5 | NA | NA | TRBV6-5 | CASSYNELQPQHF | TGTGCCAGCAGTTACAATGAGTTGCAGCCCCAGCATTTT
TRBJ1-1 | TRBD1 | few | TRBV6-5 | CASRQMGQRTEAFF | TGTGCCAGCAGGCAAATGGGACAGCGCACTGAAGCTTTCTTT
TRBJ2-1 | TRBD1 | NA | TRBV11-2 | CASSLGTGGFSEQFF | TGTGCCAGCAGCTTAGGGACAGGGGGTTTCAGTGAGCAGTTCTTC
TRBJ2-7 | TRBD2 | few | TRBV28 | CASSLSGTSGRSYEQYF | TGTGCCAGCAGTCTTAGCGGGACTAGCGGGAGGTCCTACGAGCAGTACTTC
TRBJ2-7 | NA | many | TRBV18 | CASSRDSGAYEQYF | TGTGCCAGCTCACGGGACTCTGGAGCCTACGAGCAGTACTTC
TRBJ1-5 | TRBD1 | NA | TRBV19 | CASSSSGTGTQPQHF | TGTGCCAGTAGTAGTTCCGGGACAGGCACTCAGCCCCAGCATTTT
TRBJ2-5 | NA | NA | TRBV25-1 | CASSELAGVKETQYF | TGTGCCAGCAGTGAATTGGCAGGGGTCAAAGAGACCCAGTACTTC
TRBJ2-5 | TRBD1 | NA | TRBV19 | CASSPDRGQETQYF | TGTGCCAGTAGCCCGGACAGGGGCCAAGAGACCCAGTACTTC
TRBJ1-2 | TRBD1 | few | TRBV25-1 | CASSENSRGGYTF | TGTGCCAGCAGTGAAAATTCCAGGGGGGGCTACACCTTC
TRBJ1-2 | TRBD1 | many | TRBV27 | CASSRDRALNHGYTF | TGTGCCAGCAGTCGCGACAGGGCCCTTAACCATGGCTACACCTTC
TRBJ2-7 | TRBD1 | few | TRBV18 | CASSPRDRYEQYF | TGTGCCAGCTCCCCCAGGGACAGATACGAGCAGTACTTC
TRBJ2-7 | TRBD1 | NA | TRBV25-1 | CASSWGTGVYF | TGTGCCAGCAGTTGGGGAACAGGGGTATATTTC
TRBJ1-3 | TRBD1 | NA | TRBV5-6 | CASSLPGTGFSGNTIYF | TGTGCCAGCAGCCTACCCGGGACAGGGTTCTCTGGAAACACCATATATTTT
TRBJ1-1 | TRBD1 | NA | TRBV6-5 | CASSWDNLGQGVKAFF | TGTGCCAGCAGTTGGGATAACTTAGGACAGGGAGTGAAAGCTTTCTTT
TRBJ2-5 | NA | NA | TRBV23-1 | CASSQLGRAGETQYF | TGCGCCAGCAGTCAATTGGGCAGGGCGGGGGAGACCCAGTACTTC
TRBJ2-1 | NA | few | TRBV18 | CASSPGWENEQFF | TGTGCCAGCTCACCAGGATGGGAGAATGAGCAGTTCTTC
TRBJ1-1 | TRBD1 | NA | TRBV7-2 | CASSPTTGLTEAFF | TGTGCCAGCAGCCCCACGACAGGGCTCACTGAAGCTTTCTTT
TRBJ1-5 | NA | NA | TRBV5-4 | CASSLDGVDQPQHF | TGTGCCAGCAGCTTGGACGGGGTCGATCAGCCCCAGCATTTT
TRBJ1-2 | NA | few | TRBV5-1 | CASKRGEGNYGYTF | TGCGCCAGCAAAAGAGGGGAGGGGAACTATGGCTACACCTTC
TRBJ1-1 | NA | NA | TRBV9 | CASSKDTAGTEAFF | TGTGCCAGCAGCAAGGACACTGCAGGCACTGAAGCTTTCTTT
TRBJ2-1 | TRBD2 | few | TRBV7-6 | CASSSLAGGSGVFF | TGTGCCAGCAGCTCCTTAGCGGGAGGATCGGGGGTATTCTTC
TRBJ2-7 | TRBD2 | NA | TRBV30 | CAWSVLSSGGKDEQYF | TGTGCCTGGAGTGTACTGTCTAGCGGGGGGAAGGACGAGCAGTACTTC
TRBJ2-3 | TRBD2 | many | TRBV5-1 | CASCLGLALTDTQYF | TGCGCCAGCTGTCTGGGACTAGCGCTCACAGATACGCAGTATTTT
TRBJ2-7 | TRBD2 | few | TRBV2 | CASSGGLATLYEQYF | TGTGCCAGCAGTGGAGGACTAGCGACTCTCTACGAGCAGTACTTC
TRBJ2-5 | NA | few | TRBV27 | CASSLNNRDQYF | TGTGCCAGCAGTTTAAATAATCGGGACCAGTACTTC